The 27 T cell receptor beta chains given below trace back to one sample, sequenced in a study of shared T cell receptors in the human thymus. Assay used: immunoSEQ multiplex PCR; TCRdb lists only in-frame clones, some missing. This table has some 640,000 clones, around 87% appearing once. These data were also reused for a study on human thymus T cells.

Input material: thymocytes. These receptors all stem from a boy under three years old with a congenital heart defect.

The gene calls are TRBV6-4 and TRBJ2-7, with D perhaps matching TRBD1 (5 bases). The germline V and J ends were trimmed by 2 bases and 4 bases, with 12 bases remaining between them. Germline-derived CDR1 and CDR2 are MRHNA and SNTAGT. The CDR3 is 14 residues long. The CDR3 sequence is CASSDAQGTYEQYF. CDR3 nucleotides: TGTGCCAGCAGTGACGCTCAGGGAACATACGAGCAGTACTTC.

The gene calls are TRBV5-5 and TRBJ1-5; maybe TRBD1 (6 bases). Trimming left V 1 base short and J 6 bases short, with 17 bases between. Germline V CDR1 and CDR2: SGHKS, YYEKEE (reference sequence). The CDR3 is 16 residues long. The CDR3 sequence: CASSLWSTGSAQPQHF. For the CDR3, the DNA is TGTGCCAGCAGCTTGTGGAGCACAGGGTCCGCTCAGCCCCAGCATTTT.

This chain joins TRBV6-5 and TRBJ2-5; the match to TRBD2 covers 10 bases. The germline V gene encodes CDR1 MNHEY and CDR2 SVGAGI. V shed 2 bases, J shed 5 bases, and the junction held 2 bases outside the gene matches. The CDR3 runs 14 residues. The chain's CDR3 is CASSYKRGGETQYF. The CDR3 nucleotides are TGTGCCAGCAGTTACAAGCGGGGGGGGGAGACCCAGTACTTC.

This CDR3 is CASSDDEDRDGSNQPQHF. The DNA for the CDR3 is TGTGCCAGCAGTGACGACGAAGACAGGGACGGCAGCAATCAGCCCCAGCATTTT. The chain joins TRBV6-1 to TRBJ1-5; 7 bases agree with TRBD1. The CDR3 sequence is 18 residues long. The germline gives CDR1 MNHNS, CDR2 SASEGT. J was trimmed by 1 base and V by 3 bases; bases with no gene match: 12.

The chain links TRBV5-4 to TRBJ2-7, with a tentative D call TRBD1 (5 bases). CDR3 length equals 18 residues. CDR1 and CDR2 (germline): SGHNT, YYREEE (reference sequence). The V end lost 1 base, the J end lost 0 bases, and 20 bases lay between the germline ends. The CDR3 DNA is TGTGCCAGCAGCTTGAGGCATGCAGCGAGACAGAACTCCTACGAGCAGTACTTC. Its protein is CASSLRHAARQNSYEQYF.

The V and J genes are TRBV9 and TRBJ2-1, with 13 bases aligning to TRBD2. This CDR3 contains 17 residues. Losses at the gene ends were 0 bases for V and 6 bases for J; bases not matched to a gene: 6. CDR1 and CDR2 from the germline V gene are SGDLS and YYNGEE. The CDR3: CASSVDTSGRALNEQFF. The DNA for the CDR3 is TGTGCCAGCAGCGTAGACACTAGCGGGAGGGCCCTCAATGAGCAGTTCTTC.

The chain links TRBV30 to TRBJ1-2; D not certain. Between the trimmed V and J ends, which lost 4 bases and 5 bases, there was a span of 29 bases. This CDR3 region has 18 residues. The germline CDR1 and CDR2 sequences are GTSNPN and SVGIG (reference sequence). The CDR3 is CAWTLQGVGLATPYGYTF. In DNA, the CDR3 is TGTGCCTGGACCCTACAAGGCGTTGGGCTCGCGACCCCTTATGGCTACACCTTC.

This clone was counted once. This rearrangement joins TRBV5-5 to TRBJ2-3; 11 bases are a match to TRBD1. The CDR3 length is 16 residues. V trimming: 4 bases; J trimming: 4 bases; junction bases outside the gene matches: 8. Germline assignment: CDR1 SGHKS and CDR2 YYEKEE (reference sequence). The CDR3 sequence: CASSPLRTGGADTQYF. CDR3 DNA: TGTGCCAGCAGCCCCCTGAGGACAGGGGGCGCAGATACGCAGTATTTT.

This chain uses TRBV10-3 with TRBJ2-3; 9 nucleotides match TRBD1. V shed 10 bases and J 2 bases; nucleotides not matched to a gene: 7. Per germline, CDR1 ENHRY and CDR2 SYGVKD. The CDR3 sequence is 14 residues long. The CDR3: CATSTGGITDTQYF. CDR3 bases: TGTGCCACCAGCACAGGGGGCATCACAGATACGCAGTATTTT.

This clone was counted only a few times. The chain is built from TRBV5-1 and TRBJ1-4, with 7 bases aligning to TRBD1. This CDR3 is built from 17 residues. The ends lost 0 bases at V and 3 bases at J; junction bases unmatched: 8. Germline V gene lookup returns CDR1 SGHRS and CDR2 YFSETQ. The CDR3 coding sequence is TGCGCCAGCAGCTTGGGGACAGGTGAAGACCCTAATGAAAAACTGTTTTTT. Protein product: CASSLGTGEDPNEKLFF. The full variable domain, with the rest looked up from reference TRBV5-1 and TRBJ1-4, is KAGVTQTPRYLIKTRGQQVTLSCSPISGHRSVSWYQQTPGQGLQFLFEYFSETQRNKGNFPGRFSGRQFSNSRSEMNVSTLELGDSALYLCASSLGTGEDPNEKLFFGSGTQLSVL.

The gene calls are TRBV10-3 and TRBJ1-3; 8 nucleotides align to TRBD1. Germline assignment: CDR1 ENHRY and CDR2 SYGVKD. There are 17 residues in the CDR3. With V trimmed by 2 bases and J by 0 bases, 6 bases remained unmatched. CDR3 protein: CAISEGTGFHSGNTIYF. The CDR3 coding sequence is TGTGCCATCAGTGAGGGGACAGGTTTTCACTCTGGAAACACCATATATTTT.

The chain joins TRBV19 to TRBJ2-5; tentative D call: TRBD1 (7 bases). CDR1 is LNHDA, CDR2 SQIVND, per germline (reference sequence). The ends were cut back, 5 bases at V and 2 bases at J, with 18 bases in the middle. The CDR3 has 16 residues. In nucleotides, the CDR3 is TGTGCCAGTAGTGGGAGGACGGGACAGAAACAAGAGACCCAGTACTTC. Protein: CASSGRTGQKQETQYF.

The chain recombines TRBV2 with TRBJ2-5; D is perhaps TRBD2 (6 bases). The germline V gene encodes CDR1 SNHLY and CDR2 FYNNEI. The CDR3 consists of 17 residues. Trimming took 6 bases from V and 9 from J, leaving 29 bases between them. CDR3 in DNA: TGTGCCAGCAGACATCACTCTCTAGCGCCAACCCGAGGGGCCCAGTACTTC. This gives the protein CASRHHSLAPTRGAQYF.

The V gene is TRBV25-1, the J gene TRBJ2-3; 7 positions match TRBD1. The CDR3 has 17 residues. Germline V gives CDR1 MGHDK, CDR2 SYGVNS. Trimming cost V 3 bases and J 3 bases; bases outside gene matches: 12. DNA for the CDR3: TGTGCCAGCAGTGAGAAGCGACAGGGCGGTGGGACAGATACGCAGTATTTT. It translates to CASSEKRQGGGTDTQYF.

The chain carries TRBV18 and TRBJ2-3; 7 bases map to TRBD1. The V and J ends lost 3 bases and 4 bases, in that order; junction bases with no gene match: 4. This CDR3 contains 14 residues. Looked up from germline, CDR1 is KGHSH and CDR2 is LQKENI. Here the CDR3 reads CASSPGTAADTQYF. Written as DNA, the CDR3 is TGTGCCAGCTCACCTGGGACAGCAGCAGATACGCAGTATTTT.

The J gene is TRBJ2-1, the V gene TRBV12-1; the table's TRBD2 call for D was not verified on the DNA. TRBV12-1 is deemed a pseudogene. The CDR3 runs 16 residues. The CDR3, as DNA: TGTGCCAGCAGCTCAGGGCCAAGCGGGCCCTACAATGAGCAGTTCTTC. Its protein product is CASSSGPSGPYNEQFF.

The table lists this clone with a few counts. This sequence joins TRBV5-1 and TRBJ2-1; 7 bases line up with TRBD1. Unmatched junction bases numbered 6, after V lost 2 bases and J lost 7 bases. The CDR3 loop spans 14 amino acids. The germline gives CDR1 SGHRS, CDR2 YFSETQ. The CDR3 spells CASSLGQASNEQFF. The CDR3 coding sequence is TGCGCCAGCAGCTTAGGACAGGCCTCGAATGAGCAGTTCTTC.

This clone was detected once. The chain employs TRBV2 and TRBJ2-7, with 11 bases fitting TRBD2. V lost 3 bases to trimming and J lost 2 bases; unmatched junction nucleotides: 3. In germline, CDR1 is SNHLY, CDR2 FYNNEI. The CDR3 is made up of 15 amino acids. CDR3 protein: CASSDLAGGPYEQYF. The CDR3 coding sequence is TGTGCCAGCAGTGACCTAGCGGGAGGCCCCTACGAGCAGTACTTC.

This clone was detected only a few times. The V call is TRBV19, the J call TRBJ2-5; a weak D match, TRBD2 (6 bases). The CDR3 extends over 14 amino acids. Germline lookup yields CDR1 LNHDA and CDR2 SQIVND (reference sequence). Deletions cut 6 bases from V and 0 bases from J, with 11 bases between. The CDR3 reads CASSVSGHQETQYF. CDR3 bases: TGTGCCAGTAGCGTTAGCGGTCACCAAGAGACCCAGTACTTC.

V and J are TRBV27 and TRBJ2-7; D might be TRBD1 (6 bases). The V and J ends lost 5 bases and 2 bases respectively, with 16 bases between them. Germline V CDR1 and CDR2: MNHEY, SMNVEV (reference sequence). The CDR3 totals 15 residues. CDR3 bases: TGTGCCAGCAGTCCCAGCCGGACAGCGCCCTACGAGCAGTACTTC. This encodes CASSPSRTAPYEQYF.

The chain employs TRBV5-1 and TRBJ2-3; 9 bases map to TRBD2. Germline V gives CDR1 SGHRS, CDR2 YFSETQ. CDR3 size: 17 residues. The J segment lost 8 bases and the V segment lost 7 bases, leaving 20 bases of the junction unmatched. CDR3 amino acids: CASSPTSGLTEGGTQYF. The CDR3 DNA follows: TGCGCCAGCTCCCCAACTAGCGGGTTAACCGAGGGGGGTACGCAGTATTTT.

This rearrangement joins TRBV5-4 to TRBJ2-1, with D unclear. V was trimmed by 6 bases and J by 10 bases, leaving 14 bases between them. The CDR3 loop spans 12 amino acids. The germline V gene has CDR1 SGHNT and CDR2 YYREEE (reference sequence). The CDR3 is CASTNLPGEQFF. The DNA of the CDR3 is TGTGCCAGCACCAATCTGCCCGGGGAGCAGTTCTTC.

V is TRBV28 and J is TRBJ1-2; no clear D gene. The CDR3 loop spans 16 amino acids. Trimming shortened V by 2 bases and J by 2 bases, and 15 bases separated the two germline ends. CDR1 and CDR2 from the germline V gene are MDHEN and SYDVKM. CDR3 residues: CASSLVVGRQNYGYTF. The CDR3 nucleotides are TGTGCCAGCAGTTTAGTCGTGGGGAGGCAAAACTATGGCTACACCTTC.

The V and J genes are TRBV27 and TRBJ2-7; D unclear. Per the germline V gene, CDR1 is MNHEY and CDR2 is SMNVEV (reference sequence). V lost 6 bases to trimming and J lost 0 bases, with 9 bases between them. This CDR3 region has 13 residues. CDR3 sequence: CASSQTRSYEQYF. The CDR3 DNA sequence: TGTGCCAGCAGCCAAACACGCTCCTACGAGCAGTACTTC.

The chain employs TRBV12-5 and TRBJ2-1, with D possibly being TRBD2 (5 bases). From germline, CDR1 is LGHNT and CDR2 FRNRAP. V lost 4 bases to trimming and J lost 0 bases, with 16 bases between them. This CDR3 has 17 residues. The DNA of the CDR3 is TGTGCTAGTGGTTCACCCCACGGGGAGAACTCCTACAATGAGCAGTTCTTC. It specifies CASGSPHGENSYNEQFF.

This chain connects TRBV5-7 to TRBJ1-5; D perhaps matches TRBD1 (5 bases). TRBV5-7 is noted as an ORF with a role that remains uncertain. The CDR3 runs to 13 residues. Trimming removed 9 bases at V and 4 bases at J, with 14 bases between. The CDR3 DNA sequence: TGTGCCATCCCCCTGGGGGGAAATCAGCCCCAGCATTTT. Protein: CAIPLGGNQPQHF.

The chain has TRBV13 and TRBJ2-1, with TRBD2 matching over 10 bases. The CDR3 extends over 15 amino acids. Per the germline V gene, CDR1 is PRHDT and CDR2 is FYEKMQ (reference sequence). The V gene end was trimmed by 1 base and the J gene end by 6 bases; junction bases not matched to a gene: 3. CDR3 nucleotides: TGTGCCAGCAGCTTAGTTAGCGGGAGGAGCAATGAGCAGTTCTTC. Amino acids: CASSLVSGRSNEQFF. The whole variable domain, filled in from reference TRBV13 and TRBJ2-1, reads AAGVIQSPRHLIKEKRETATLKCYPIPRHDTVYWYQQGPGQDPQFLISFYEKMQSDKGSIPDRFSAQQFSDYHSELNMSSLELGDSALYFCASSLVSGRSNEQFFGPGTRLTVL.